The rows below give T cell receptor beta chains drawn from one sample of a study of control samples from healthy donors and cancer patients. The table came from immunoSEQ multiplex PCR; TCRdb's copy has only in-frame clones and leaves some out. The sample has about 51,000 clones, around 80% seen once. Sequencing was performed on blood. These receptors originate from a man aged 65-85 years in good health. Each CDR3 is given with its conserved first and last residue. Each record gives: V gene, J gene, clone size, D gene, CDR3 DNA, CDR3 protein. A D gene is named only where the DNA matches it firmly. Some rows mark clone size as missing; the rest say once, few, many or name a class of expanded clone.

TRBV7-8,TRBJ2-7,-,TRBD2,TGTGCCAGCAGCTTAGACTTAGCGGGGGGTTCCTACGAGCAGTACTTC,CASSLDLAGGSYEQYF
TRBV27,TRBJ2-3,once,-,TGTGCCAGCAGTTTATCGATGACAGATACGCAGTATTTT,CASSLSMTDTQYF
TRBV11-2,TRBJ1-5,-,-,TGTGCCAGCAGTCGGGGGGAAGGTCAGCCCCAGCATTTT,CASSRGEGQPQHF
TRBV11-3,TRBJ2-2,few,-,TGTGCCAGCAGCTTAGACGGGACTTTCAGGACCGGGGAGCTGTTTTTT,CASSLDGTFRTGELFF
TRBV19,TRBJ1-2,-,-,TGTGCCAGTAGTCCCCAGAAGGGACGAGGCTATGGCTACACCTTC,CASSPQKGRGYGYTF
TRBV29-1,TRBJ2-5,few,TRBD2,TGCAGCGTCTCCGATTCCCTACTAGCGGGGATCGCTGGGGAGACCCAGTACTTC,CSVSDSLLAGIAGETQYF
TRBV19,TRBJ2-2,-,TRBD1,TGTGCCAGTAGTACCCGGGACAGGGGTTTCTCCGGGGAGCTGTTTTTT,CASSTRDRGFSGELFF
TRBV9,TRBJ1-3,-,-,TGTGCCAGCAGCGTGGGGTCAAGCCCCTCTGGAAACACCATATATTTT,CASSVGSSPSGNTIYF
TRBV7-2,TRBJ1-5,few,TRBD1,TGTGCCAGCAGCTCATGGACAGGGAACAATCAGCCCCAGCATTTT,CASSSWTGNNQPQHF
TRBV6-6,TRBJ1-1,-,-,TGTGCCAGCCCCTCGGAGGGATGGAACACTGAAGCTTTCTTT,CASPSEGWNTEAFF
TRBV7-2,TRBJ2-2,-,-,TGTGCCAGCAGCCGGACTCTCCGGTGGGACACCGGGGAGCTGTTTTTT,CASSRTLRWDTGELFF
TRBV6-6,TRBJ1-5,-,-,TGTGCCAGCAGTTACGAGGGGAGAGGCAATCAGCCCCAGCATTTT,CASSYEGRGNQPQHF
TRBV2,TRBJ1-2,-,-,TGTGCCAGCAGGGAAAGGACCACCAACTATGGCTACACCTTC,CASRERTTNYGYTF
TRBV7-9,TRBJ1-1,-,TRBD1,TGTGCCAGCACCAAAAGTCGGGTCCTGAGACAGGGAGGTACTGAAGCTTTCTTT,CASTKSRVLRQGGTEAFF
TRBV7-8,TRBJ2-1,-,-,TGTGCCAGCAGCTTAGTCGGCGGGATGTACAATGAGCAGTTCTTC,CASSLVGGMYNEQFF
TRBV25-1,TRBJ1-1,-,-,TGTGCCAGCACCGGCCGCACTGAAGCTTTCTTT,CASTGRTEAFF
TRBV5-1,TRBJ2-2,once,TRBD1,TGCGCCAGCAGGGGACAGGGAGGAACCGGGGAGCTGTTTTTT,CASRGQGGTGELFF
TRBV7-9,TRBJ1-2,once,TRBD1,TGTGCCAGCAGCCTCGGGACAGAGTATGGCTACACCTTC,CASSLGTEYGYTF
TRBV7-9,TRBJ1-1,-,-,TGTGCCAGCAGCCACCCCTGGACCAGCATGAACACTGAAGCTTTCTTT,CASSHPWTSMNTEAFF
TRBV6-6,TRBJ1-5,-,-,TGTGCCAGCAACCGCGGGGGTGGCTACAATCAGCCCCAGCATTTT,CASNRGGGYNQPQHF
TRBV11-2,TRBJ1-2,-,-,TGTGCCAGCAGCACCTCGGCTGGGTATGGCTACACCTTC,CASSTSAGYGYTF
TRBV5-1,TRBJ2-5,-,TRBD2,TGCGCCAGCAGCTTATCACTAGCGGGGGGTAACCTTCAAGAGACCCAGTACTTC,CASSLSLAGGNLQETQYF
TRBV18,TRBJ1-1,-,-,TGTGCCAGCTCACCAAGTGTTGTAAACACTGAAGCTTTCTTT,CASSPSVVNTEAFF